This T cell receptor (beta chain) was recorded in a study of OX40 agonist ivuxolimab in advanced cancers. Broader study findings: Some of the nonresponding patients also showed low levels of normalized T-cell clonal expansion.

Concerning this clone itself: Antigen specificity is unknown.

Data came from immunoSEQ multiplex PCR; TCRdb stores just in-frame clones and leaves some out. Of tens of thousands of clones listed, roughly 81% are singletons. Germline V CDR1 and CDR2: KGHSH, LQKENI. Deletions cut 5 bases from V and 2 bases from J, with 3 bases between. The CDR3 is 11 amino acids. The sample consisted of CD4+ or CD8+ T cells sorted from blood, taken in a trial of the OX40 agonist ivuxolimab. The rearrangement joins TRBV18 to TRBJ2-5; D uncertain. The sequence was obtained from an adult with an advanced solid tumor such as melanoma, head and neck, liver or kidney cancer. CDR3 coding DNA: TGTGCCAGCTCAGTACAAGAGACCCAGTACTTC. Its translation is CASSVQETQYF.